The 21 T cell receptor beta chains listed next were all sequenced from one sample in a study of neurological immune-mediated disorders. Stated time point: longitudinal time-point 2. TCRdb redid the calling of the 5' RACE reads with MiXCR, one entry per CDR3 protein. Of approximately 30,000 distinct CDR3 sequences in the sample, about 13% are singletons; the top ten hold 2.3%. Source material: PBMCs. The receptor set was obtained from a woman aged 35 to 49 in good health.

This clonotype has at least ten counts. This chain uses TRBV5-1 with TRBJ1-3; D uncertain. The germline gives CDR1 SGHRS, CDR2 YFSETQ. The CDR3 consists of 14 residues. V was clipped by 0 bases and J by 8 bases, with 12 bases between them. The CDR3 DNA is TGCGCCAGCAGCTTGGCGGCCACGGGAGACACCATATATTTT. Protein product: CASSLAATGDTIYF. Combining the CDR3 with reference TRBV5-1 and TRBJ1-3 gives the whole variable domain KAGVTQTPRYLIKTRGQQVTLSCSPISGHRSVSWYQQTPGQGLQFLFEYFSETQRNKGNFPGRFSGRQFSNSRSEMNVSTLELGDSALYLCASSLAATGDTIYFGEGSWLTVV.

The gene calls are TRBV7-6 and TRBJ2-3; the D gene could be TRBD1 or TRBD2 (5 bases each). The germline gives CDR1 SGHVS, CDR2 FNYEAQ. This CDR3 has 15 residues. Trimming took off 5 bases at V and 4 bases at J, with 16 bases between the two ends. CDR3 in amino acids: CASSAAPGRSDTQYF. CDR3 nucleotides: TGTGCCAGCAGCGCCGCCCCGGGACGTTCAGATACGCAGTATTTT.

The chain recombines TRBV4-3 with TRBJ1-1; D not resolved. The V and J ends lost 0 bases and 3 bases respectively, with 11 bases between them. The germline gives CDR1 LGHNA, CDR2 YSLEER. The CDR3 consists of 15 residues. CDR3 region: CASSQDSGGDTEAFF. The CDR3, as DNA: TGCGCCAGCAGCCAAGATTCGGGCGGGGACACTGAAGCTTTCTTT.

This clonotype was seen at least ten times. V and J are TRBV7-2 and TRBJ2-1; tentatively, D is TRBD1 or TRBD2 (5 bases each). This CDR3 is built from 13 residues. The V end was cut by 3 bases, the J end by 10 bases, with 13 bases between. Germline-derived CDR1 and CDR2 are SGHTA and FQGNSA. CDR3 in amino acids: CASSFRDPREQFF. In DNA, the CDR3 is TGTGCCAGCAGCTTTCGGGACCCCAGGGAGCAGTTCTTC.

The V call is TRBV6-5, the J call TRBJ2-2; maybe TRBD2 (6 bases). This CDR3 spans 14 amino acids. V gave up 4 bases and J gave up 6 bases, with 12 bases separating them. The germline gives CDR1 MNHEY, CDR2 SVGAGI. CDR3 amino acids: CASSSPGRSGELFF. The CDR3 region has the DNA TGTGCCAGCAGTTCCCCGGGGAGGTCCGGGGAGCTGTTTTTT.

In its sample, this clonotype was seen many times. This chain joins TRBV5-1 and TRBJ2-7; maybe TRBD1 (6 bases). V was clipped by 1 base and J by 1 base, with 12 bases between them. CDR1 is SGHRS and CDR2 is YFSETQ in the germline V gene. The length of the CDR3 is 15 residues. The CDR3 DNA reads TGCGCCAGCAGCTTGACCGGGACAATATCCTACGAGCAGTACTTC. Protein sequence: CASSLTGTISYEQYF.

Worth noting for this clonotype: A much larger clone lies one base from this, so it may be a read error. The chain has TRBV27 and TRBJ2-5, with a possible D match to TRBD1 (5 bases). CDR1 MNHEY and CDR2 SMNVEV come from the germline V gene (reference sequence). Trimming took 0 bases from V and 4 from J, leaving 12 bases between them. The length of the CDR3 is 15 residues. CDR3 loop: CASSLSRQFRETQYF. CDR3 nucleotide sequence: TGTGCCAGCAGTTTATCCCGACAGTTTCGAGAGACCCAGTACTTC.

This clonotype has ten or more counts. V is TRBV27 and J is TRBJ2-2; a weak D match, TRBD1 (6 bases). Germline values: CDR1 MNHEY, CDR2 SMNVEV (reference sequence). The CDR3 runs to 14 residues. V was trimmed by 9 bases and J by 4 bases, leaving 15 bases between them. The DNA for the CDR3 is TGTGCCAGTCAAAAAGGACAGCTCACCGGGGAGCTGTTTTTT. It translates to CASQKGQLTGELFF.

Notes on this clonotype: An end of the junction differs from the germline gene, which may be a read error. The J gene is TRBJ1-2, the V gene TRBV12-3 or TRBV12-4; 7 nucleotides line up with TRBD1. CDR3 length equals 16 residues. The CDR3 DNA is TGTGTCAGCAGTTTAGTCGTCCAGGGGGGCGGCTATGGCTACACCTTC. Translating it yields CVSSLVVQGGGYGYTF.

This clonotype was seen ten or more times. The V call is TRBV6-1, the J call TRBJ2-6; D is unresolved. Looked up from germline, CDR1 is MNHNS and CDR2 is SASEGT. V was clipped by 8 bases and J by 1 base, with 6 bases between them. This CDR3 comprises 13 residues. CDR3 protein: CASRESGANVLTF. Written as DNA, the CDR3 is TGTGCCAGCCGCGAATCTGGGGCCAACGTCCTGACTTTC.

This clonotype has a count of ten or more. V usage is TRBV6-2 or TRBV6-3 and J usage is TRBJ1-5; D is ambiguous. The CDR3 totals 15 residues. Germline V lookup: CDR1 MNHEY, CDR2 SVGEGT. Trimming removed 7 bases from V and 0 bases from J, with 13 bases in between. CDR3: CASKRRAASNQPQHF. CDR3 DNA: TGTGCCAGCAAGAGAAGGGCGGCTAGCAATCAGCCCCAGCATTTT.

This clonotype was counted ten times or more. The chain couples TRBV7-6 to TRBJ2-7; 9 bases match TRBD1. Trimming removed 5 bases from V and 5 bases from J; junction bases left unmatched: 10. The V gene's germline CDR1 is SGHVS and CDR2 FNYEAQ. The CDR3 consists of 15 residues. The CDR3 is CASSAAGQGFHEQYF. CDR3 DNA: TGTGCCAGCAGCGCGGCGGGACAGGGATTCCACGAGCAGTACTTC.

The table lists this clonotype with many counts. The chain recombines TRBV5-6 with TRBJ2-7; weak D call: TRBD1 (5 bases). V was shortened by 0 bases and J by 3 bases, with 16 bases between the two germline ends. From germline, CDR1 is SGHDT and CDR2 YYEEEE. The CDR3 extends over 16 amino acids. The CDR3: CASSLAPQDPLYEQYF. The CDR3 DNA sequence: TGTGCCAGCAGCTTGGCCCCACAGGACCCCCTCTACGAGCAGTACTTC.

This chain connects TRBV29-1 to TRBJ2-7; 8 bases match TRBD1. V lost 4 bases to trimming and J lost 5 bases; unmatched junction nucleotides: 7. The CDR3 extends over 13 amino acids. Germline V gene data show CDR1 as SQVTM and CDR2 as ANQGSEA. The CDR3 protein is CSVAETGVHEQYF. CDR3 nucleotide sequence: TGCAGCGTTGCTGAGACAGGGGTCCACGAGCAGTACTTC.

This clonotype occurred many times. The chain uses TRBV5-1 and TRBJ1-2; 7 bases line up with TRBD1. Germline CDR1 is SGHRS and CDR2 is YFSETQ. The CDR3 is made up of 16 amino acids. The J segment lost 6 bases and the V segment lost 4 bases, leaving 15 bases of the junction unmatched. CDR3 sequence: CASSRAGTVGNNGYTF. CDR3 nucleotide sequence: TGCGCCAGCAGCCGAGCCGGGACAGTCGGCAATAATGGCTACACCTTC.

In its sample, this clonotype was seen many times. V usage is TRBV7-8 and J usage is TRBJ2-7; TRBD1 matches at 9 bases. This CDR3 comprises 15 residues. V shed 4 bases, J shed 5 bases, and the junction held 9 bases outside the gene matches. The germline CDR1 and CDR2 sequences are SGHVS and FQNEAQ. The CDR3 DNA reads as TGTGCCAGCAGCTCCTTCGGGACAGGGTTCCACGAGCAGTACTTC. Translation: CASSSFGTGFHEQYF.

This clonotype was counted ten times or more. The V and J genes are TRBV20-1 and TRBJ1-1; D is ambiguous. The CDR3 has 12 residues. Trimming removed 6 bases from V and 2 bases from J, with 10 bases in between. Germline assignment: CDR1 DFQATT and CDR2 SNEGSKA (reference sequence). The CDR3 DNA is TGCAGTGCAGCCGGGGTTAACACTGAAGCTTTCTTT. Translated: CSAAGVNTEAFF.

In the case of this clonotype: A clone one base away is much larger, so this may be a read error. This chain uses TRBV9 with TRBJ2-1; D unresolved. Germline loops: CDR1 SGDLS, CDR2 YYNGEE. The CDR3 is 15 amino acids. V lost 4 bases and J lost 7, with 18 bases in between. CDR3: CASSIVPSYGNEQFF. The DNA of the CDR3 is TGTGCCAGCAGCATAGTCCCGTCCTACGGTAATGAGCAGTTCTTC.

This clonotype appeared many times. The V call is TRBV5-6, the J call TRBJ2-7; 9 positions agree with TRBD2. V lost 2 bases, J lost 1 base, and 4 bases stayed unmatched. The germline V gene has CDR1 SGHDT and CDR2 YYEEEE. CDR3 length: 15 residues. CDR3 sequence reads: CASSFAGGPSYEQYF. In DNA, the CDR3 is TGTGCCAGCAGCTTCGCGGGAGGGCCTTCCTACGAGCAGTACTTC.

About this clonotype itself: One base away lies a much larger clone, so this may be a sequencing read error. V usage is TRBV6-5 and J usage is TRBJ1-6; weak D call: TRBD1 (6 bases). This CDR3 has 15 amino acids. V lost 10 bases, J lost 8 bases, and 21 bases lay in between. Germline V gene sequence: CDR1 MNHEY, CDR2 SVGAGI. In DNA form, the CDR3 reads TGTGCCACCCAAACAGGGCTGGGGGGATATTCACCCCTCCACTTT. Amino acid sequence: CATQTGLGGYSPLHF.

This clonotype was seen at least ten times. The chain combines TRBV5-1 with TRBJ1-4; D uncertain. This CDR3 region has 14 residues. V lost 0 bases and J lost 8, with 11 bases in between. Germline values: CDR1 SGHRS, CDR2 YFSETQ. CDR3 loop: CASSLGALSEKLFF. In nucleotides, the CDR3 is TGCGCCAGCAGCTTGGGGGCCCTCTCGGAAAAACTGTTTTTT.